This TCR beta chain was profiled in a study of blood T cell repertoires in COVID-19. In the authors' workflow: By means of reference gene primer amplification, nucleated cell counts were estimated. Libraries were prepared by immunoSEQ multiplex PCR; TCRdb keeps only in-frame clonotypes and omits some of them. V, J and clone size were drawn from that table, and D and trimming were deduced from the DNA. The data show 200,000 to 250,000 clones, 80% to 90% seen once. The study assigned cohorts using participant-reported clinical history. V lost 0 bases, J lost 6 bases, and 14 bases lay in between. The CDR3 has 15 residues. Germline loops: CDR1 LGHNA, CDR2 YSLEER.

The material sequenced was PBMCs or T cells enriched from blood (not recorded which). V is TRBV4-3 and J is TRBJ1-1; no reliable D call. The TCR originated in a woman aged 45 to 65 who had been exposed to COVID-19. CDR3 protein: CASSQETGYGAEAFF. The CDR3, as DNA: TGCGCCAGCAGCCAAGAAACGGGTTACGGCGCTGAAGCTTTCTTT.